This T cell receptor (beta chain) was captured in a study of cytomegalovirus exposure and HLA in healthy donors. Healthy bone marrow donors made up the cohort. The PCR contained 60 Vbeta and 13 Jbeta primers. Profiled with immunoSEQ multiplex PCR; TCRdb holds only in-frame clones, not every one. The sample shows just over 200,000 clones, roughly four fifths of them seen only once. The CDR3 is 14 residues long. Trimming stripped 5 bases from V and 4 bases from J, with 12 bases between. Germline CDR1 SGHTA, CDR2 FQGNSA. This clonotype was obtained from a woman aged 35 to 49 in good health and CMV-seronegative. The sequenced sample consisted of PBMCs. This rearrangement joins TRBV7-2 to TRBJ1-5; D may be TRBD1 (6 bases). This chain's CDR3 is CASSVTGSNQPQHF. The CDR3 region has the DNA TGTGCCAGCAGCGTAACAGGGTCAAATCAGCCCCAGCATTTT.